These 29 T cell receptor beta chains were all obtained from the same sample, sequenced in a study of beta chain features in type 1 diabetes. These receptors have no known antigen. General observations from the study: Moderate yet significant TCRB CDR3 shortening was seen in Type 1 diabetes patients in all four CD4+ subsets.

The entirety of the isolated RNA underwent reverse transcription, so expressed TCRB transcripts were sequenced. TCRdb's copy holds only in-frame clones and misses some; the assay was immunoSEQ multiplex PCR. The data contain 300,000 or so clones, roughly 13% of them seen just once; the ten biggest clones take up over 0.014%. The material sequenced was naive CD4+ T cells from blood. The source of these receptors is a woman between 18 and 29 years old with type 1 diabetes.

This clone was detected only a few times. V and J are TRBV6-5 and TRBJ1-2; 7 bases agree with TRBD1. V lost 6 bases and J lost 0; bases outside the gene matches: 7. The CDR3 extends over 15 amino acids. Per the germline V gene, CDR1 is MNHEY and CDR2 is SVGAGI. For the CDR3, the DNA is TGTGCCAGCAGCCGTGAGGGACAGACTAACTATGGCTACACCTTC. Amino acid sequence: CASSREGQTNYGYTF.

The chain's CDR3 is CATSRDRGATNEKLFF. In DNA form, the CDR3 reads TGTGCCACCAGCAGAGATCGTGGGGCCACTAATGAAAAACTGTTTTTT. The chain uses TRBV15 and TRBJ1-4, with D possibly being TRBD1 (5 bases). V lost 0 bases and J 2 bases, leaving 10 bases between the germline ends. This CDR3 has 16 amino acids. Germline V lookup: CDR1 LNHNV, CDR2 YYDKDF (reference sequence).

The chain has TRBV5-1 and TRBJ2-5; no reliable D call. This CDR3 region has 12 residues. CDR1 is SGHRS and CDR2 is YFSETQ in the germline V gene. Trimming stripped 4 bases from V and 5 bases from J, with 9 bases between. CDR3 region: CASSLGSETQYF. As DNA, the CDR3 is TGCGCCAGCAGCCTAGGCTCGGAGACCCAGTACTTC.

This clone came up a few times. CDR3 in DNA: TGTGCCAGCAGTGAGGGAGGGCTCACAGATACGCAGTATTTT. Its translation is CASSEGGLTDTQYF. This chain joins TRBV28 and TRBJ2-3, with 7 bases that match TRBD2. V shed 5 bases, J shed 2 bases, and the junction held 4 bases outside the gene matches. The CDR3 is 14 residues long. Germline lookup yields CDR1 MDHEN and CDR2 SYDVKM.

This clone was detected a few times. J is TRBJ1-2 and V is TRBV19; unclear D gene. Germline CDR1 and CDR2: LNHDA and SQIVND (reference sequence). This CDR3 spans 14 amino acids. V was trimmed by 0 bases and J by 5 bases, leaving 10 bases between them. In nucleotides, the CDR3 is TGTGCCAGTAGTATAGAGGTTTCAACTTATGGCTACACCTTC. It encodes CASSIEVSTYGYTF.

The V call is TRBV18, the J call TRBJ1-1, with D maybe TRBD1 (5 bases). The CDR3 extends over 16 amino acids. Trimming pared 3 bases from V and 3 bases from J, leaving 17 bases between. Germline V gene lookup returns CDR1 KGHSH and CDR2 LQKENI. The CDR3 nucleotides are TGTGCCAGCTCACCGCTGGTGGGGAAAGGGGACACTGAAGCTTTCTTT. It codes for CASSPLVGKGDTEAFF.

The V and J genes are TRBV4-3 and TRBJ2-2; TRBD1 might be the D (5 bases). Germline V gene data show CDR1 as LGHNA and CDR2 as YSLEER. The CDR3 runs to 14 residues. The V end lost 2 bases, the J end lost 5 bases, and 9 bases lay between the germline ends. The CDR3 region is CASSQRGATGELFF. CDR3 DNA sequence: TGCGCCAGCAGCCAAAGGGGTGCGACCGGGGAGCTGTTTTTT.

Here the CDR3 DNA reads TGTGCCAGCTCACCAATAACCCGGGGGCAAGAGACCCAGTACTTC. It is translated as CASSPITRGQETQYF. The chain links TRBV18 to TRBJ2-5; TRBD2 might be the D (6 bases). The V end lost 2 bases, the J end lost 2 bases, and 12 bases lay between the germline ends. Germline CDR1 KGHSH, CDR2 LQKENI. This CDR3 comprises 15 residues.

CDR3 residues: CASSSYRGRGPNEQFF. CDR3 nucleotide sequence: TGTGCCAGCAGCTCCTACAGGGGTAGGGGCCCCAATGAGCAGTTCTTC. The chain joins TRBV11-2 to TRBJ2-1, with TRBD1 identical over 7 bases. CDR3 length: 16 residues. The V gene's germline CDR1 is SGHAT and CDR2 FQNNGV. V shed 4 bases and J 6 bases; nucleotides not matched to a gene: 12.

The V call is TRBV11-1, the J call TRBJ2-1; D gene ambiguous. Germline V gene sequence: CDR1 SGHAT, CDR2 FQDESV (reference sequence). The V and J ends lost 1 base and 13 bases respectively, with 14 bases between them. The CDR3 is 13 residues long. The CDR3 spells CASSLDLSTSQFF. CDR3 coding DNA: TGTGCCAGCAGCTTAGACCTCTCGACATCCCAGTTCTTC.

The rearrangement links TRBV5-1 to TRBJ1-2; 7 bases fit TRBD1. Germline CDR1 reads SGHRS; CDR2 reads YFSETQ. The CDR3 contains 14 residues. V was pared by 4 bases and J by 3 bases, with 6 bases of the junction left unmatched. The CDR3 sequence is CASSRQGGDYGYTF. The CDR3 bases are TGCGCCAGCAGCAGACAGGGTGGTGACTATGGCTACACCTTC.

This clone was seen a handful of times. This chain links TRBV7-2 with TRBJ2-2, with TRBD2 identical over 11 bases. J gave up 5 bases and V 3 bases, and 5 bases lay outside the gene matches. CDR3 length equals 16 residues. Germline-derived CDR1 and CDR2 are SGHTA and FQGNSA. CDR3 sequence (DNA): TGTGCCAGCAGCTTTAGCGGGAGGGGAGGGACCGGGGAGCTGTTTTTT. Translation gives CASSFSGRGGTGELFF.

This clone came up a few times. The gene calls are TRBV19 and TRBJ2-1; 7 bases are a match to TRBD2. The CDR3 runs to 13 residues. Germline CDR1 LNHDA, CDR2 SQIVND (reference sequence). The CDR3 sequence is CATLGEGQNEQFF. The CDR3 region has the DNA TGTGCTACACTGGGGGAGGGCCAGAATGAGCAGTTCTTC.

This clone appeared a single time. The identical CDR3 is also encoded by other nucleotide sequences in the sample. The V and J genes are TRBV6-5 and TRBJ2-7, with TRBD2 matching over 7 bases. This CDR3 has 14 amino acids. CDR1 and CDR2 (germline): MNHEY, SVGAGI. Germline trimming cut 6 bases from V and 2 bases from J; bases unmatched to any gene: 7. The CDR3 DNA follows: TGTGCCAGCAGCCGACTGGCGGGAGCCTACGAGCAGTACTTC. It encodes CASSRLAGAYEQYF.

On this clone: A junction end diverges from the germline sequence, so it may reflect a read error. This chain joins TRBV10-2 and TRBJ1-2; D is perhaps TRBD1 (5 bases). Germline-derived CDR1 and CDR2 are WSHSY and SAAADI. The CDR3 loop spans 12 amino acids. The CDR3 DNA is TGTGCCTCGGGAGGGGCAAACTATGGCTACACCTTC. It is translated as CASGGANYGYTF.

The chain couples TRBV28 to TRBJ2-5; 9 bases map to TRBD2. Germline V gene data show CDR1 as MDHEN and CDR2 as SYDVKM. Germline trimming cut 2 bases from V and 4 bases from J; bases unmatched to any gene: 2. The CDR3 runs 14 residues. The CDR3 loop is CASSLLAGLETQYF. The CDR3 DNA sequence: TGTGCCAGCAGTTTACTAGCGGGACTAGAGACCCAGTACTTC.

Only a few counts were recorded for this clone. This chain uses TRBV5-1 with TRBJ2-1, with 10 positions matching TRBD2. With 4 bases clipped from V and 4 bases from J, the junction kept 5 bases outside the gene matches. Germline V gene sequence: CDR1 SGHRS, CDR2 YFSETQ. The CDR3 spans 15 residues. The chain's CDR3 is CASSLAGAAYNEQFF. For the CDR3, the DNA is TGCGCCAGCAGCCTAGCGGGAGCGGCTTACAATGAGCAGTTCTTC.

This clone was seen more than once but under ten times. The V call is TRBV9, the J call TRBJ2-3; 9 nucleotides line up with TRBD1. The germline V gene encodes CDR1 SGDLS and CDR2 YYNGEE. V dropped 0 bases and J dropped 1; count of bases not matched to a gene: 9. The CDR3 is 18 amino acids. This CDR3 is CASSVGAGQGRGTDTQYF. The CDR3 nucleotides read TGTGCCAGCAGCGTAGGAGCGGGACAGGGTCGAGGCACAGATACGCAGTATTTT.

This clone was counted only a few times. The chain recombines TRBV28 with TRBJ2-5; D is possibly TRBD2 (6 bases). The CDR3 is made up of 15 amino acids. V lost 3 bases and J lost 0, with 11 bases in between. Germline V gives CDR1 MDHEN, CDR2 SYDVKM. The CDR3 reads CASSFSGRYQETQYF. CDR3 nucleotide sequence: TGTGCCAGCAGTTTTAGCGGCCGGTACCAAGAGACCCAGTACTTC.

The V gene is TRBV10-3, the J gene TRBJ2-3, with D possibly TRBD1 on 5 matching bases. Trimming shortened V by 0 bases and J by 2 bases, and 12 bases separated the two germline ends. The CDR3 contains 16 residues. CDR1 and CDR2 from the germline V gene are ENHRY and SYGVKD. The CDR3 DNA reads as TGTGCCATCAGTGAGTCGCTGACAGCCTTCACAGATACGCAGTATTTT. It encodes CAISESLTAFTDTQYF.

This chain links TRBV4-2 with TRBJ2-1; TRBD2 matches at 9 bases. The ends lost 0 bases at V and 6 bases at J; junction bases unmatched: 6. The CDR3 runs 16 residues. CDR1 and CDR2 (germline): LGHNA, YNFKEQ. DNA of the CDR3: TGTGCCAGCAGCCAAGATCAGGCTAGCGGGACCAATGAGCAGTTCTTC. It translates to CASSQDQASGTNEQFF.

The chain couples TRBV5-1 to TRBJ2-1, with 9 positions matching TRBD2. The CDR3 is 17 residues long. V trimming: 0 bases; J trimming: 0 bases; junction bases outside the gene matches: 4. Germline-derived CDR1 and CDR2 are SGHRS and YFSETQ. CDR3 sequence (DNA): TGCGCCAGCAGCTTGGCCAGGGGACTAGCCTCCTACAATGAGCAGTTCTTC. Its protein is CASSLARGLASYNEQFF.

The V call is TRBV5-4, the J call TRBJ1-2; the D gene is possibly TRBD1 (6 bases). Deletions cut 0 bases from V and 2 bases from J, with 14 bases between. In germline, CDR1 is SGHNT, CDR2 YYREEE (reference sequence). The CDR3 runs 16 residues. CDR3 sequence reads: CASSLVAGVVNYGYTF. The CDR3 DNA reads TGTGCCAGCAGCTTGGTCGCAGGGGTAGTCAACTATGGCTACACCTTC.

This clone was counted a few times. The V call is TRBV18, the J call TRBJ2-5; TRBD1 matches 7 bases. CDR3 size: 14 residues. In germline, CDR1 is KGHSH, CDR2 LQKENI. With 3 bases clipped from V and 2 bases from J, the junction kept 3 bases outside the gene matches. The CDR3 is CASSPWTGQETQYF. As DNA, the CDR3 is TGTGCCAGCTCACCCTGGACAGGTCAAGAGACCCAGTACTTC.

CDR3 coding DNA: TGTGCCAGCAGCAGGGGGGGTGCCTACGAGCAGTACGTC. It encodes CASSRGGAYEQYV. The chain couples TRBV7-2 to TRBJ2-7; D might be TRBD2 (7 bases). There are 13 residues in the CDR3. The V gene's germline CDR1 is SGHTA and CDR2 FQGNSA. Between the trimmed V and J ends, which lost 5 bases and 2 bases, there was a span of 10 bases.

This clone was seen a few times. This chain joins TRBV2 and TRBJ2-7; TRBD2 is a possible D gene (6 bases). In germline, CDR1 is SNHLY, CDR2 FYNNEI. V shed 6 bases and J shed 5 bases, with 20 bases lying between them. The CDR3 is 15 amino acids. The CDR3 here is CASSLGLAKVDEQYF. CDR3 nucleotides: TGTGCCAGCAGCCTGGGGCTAGCGAAGGTCGACGAGCAGTACTTC.

There are a few counts of this clone. The chain is built from TRBV28 and TRBJ2-2; a possible D gene is TRBD1 (7 bases). The germline CDR1 and CDR2 sequences are MDHEN and SYDVKM. The V end was cut by 7 bases, the J end by 7 bases, with 22 bases between. This CDR3 is 16 amino acids long. The CDR3 sequence: CASTLTYGGGGGELFF. CDR3 DNA: TGTGCCAGCACCCTAACCTACGGAGGGGGCGGCGGGGAGCTGTTTTTT.

This clone has just a few counts. The chain is built from TRBV7-2 and TRBJ2-1, with TRBD1 as a possible D gene (5 bases). The CDR3 is 14 residues long. Germline V gene sequence: CDR1 SGHTA, CDR2 FQGNSA. The V end was cut by 3 bases, the J end by 6 bases, with 12 bases between. The CDR3 DNA reads as TGTGCCAGCAGCTTTCGCAGGGATGGCAATGAGCAGTTCTTC. It translates to CASSFRRDGNEQFF.

The J gene is TRBJ2-2, the V gene TRBV28, with D maybe TRBD2 (6 bases). The V end was cut by 8 bases, the J end by 13 bases, with 11 bases between. Germline V gene lookup returns CDR1 MDHEN and CDR2 SYDVKM. The CDR3 runs 10 residues. CDR3 loop: CASGTSRLFF. Written as DNA, the CDR3 is TGTGCCAGCGGGACTTCAAGGCTGTTTTTT.